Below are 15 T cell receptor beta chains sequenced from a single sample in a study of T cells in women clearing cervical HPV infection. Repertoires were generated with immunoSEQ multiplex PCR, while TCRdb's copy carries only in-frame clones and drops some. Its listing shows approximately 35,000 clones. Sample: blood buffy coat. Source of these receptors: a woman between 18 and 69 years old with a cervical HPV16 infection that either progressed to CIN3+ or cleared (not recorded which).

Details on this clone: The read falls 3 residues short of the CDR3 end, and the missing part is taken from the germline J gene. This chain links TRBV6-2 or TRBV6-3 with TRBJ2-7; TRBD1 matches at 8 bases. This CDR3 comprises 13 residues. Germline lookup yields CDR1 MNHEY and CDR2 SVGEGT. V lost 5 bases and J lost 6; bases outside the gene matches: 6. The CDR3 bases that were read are TGTGCCAGCAGTATCCTGACAGGGGCCGAG. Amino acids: CASSILTGAE. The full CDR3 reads CASSILTGAEQYF.

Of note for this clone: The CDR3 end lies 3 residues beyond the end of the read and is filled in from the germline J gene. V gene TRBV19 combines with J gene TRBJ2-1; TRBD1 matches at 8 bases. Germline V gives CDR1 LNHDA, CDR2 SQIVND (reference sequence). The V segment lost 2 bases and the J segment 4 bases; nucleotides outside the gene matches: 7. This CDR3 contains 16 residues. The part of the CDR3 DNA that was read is TGTGCCAGTAGTATAAACCCGGGACAGGTGTACAATGAG. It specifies CASSINPGQVYNE. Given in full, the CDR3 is CASSINPGQVYNEQFF.

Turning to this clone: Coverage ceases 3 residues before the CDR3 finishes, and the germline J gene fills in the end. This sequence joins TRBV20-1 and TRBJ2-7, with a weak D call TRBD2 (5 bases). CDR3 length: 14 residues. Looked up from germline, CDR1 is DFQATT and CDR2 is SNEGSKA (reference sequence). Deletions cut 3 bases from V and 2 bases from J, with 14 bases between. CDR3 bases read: TGCAGTGCTAGGCGGGCTAGTGGGACCTACGAG. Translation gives CSARRASGTYE. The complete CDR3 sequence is CSARRASGTYEQYF.

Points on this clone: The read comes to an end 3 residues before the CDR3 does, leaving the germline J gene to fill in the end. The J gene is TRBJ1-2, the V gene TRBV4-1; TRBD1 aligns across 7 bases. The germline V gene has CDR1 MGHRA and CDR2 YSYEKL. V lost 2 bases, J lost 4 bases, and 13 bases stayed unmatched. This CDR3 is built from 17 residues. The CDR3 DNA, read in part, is TGCGCCAGCAGCCAACTATACCCCTTCACAGGGGTCTATGGC. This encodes CASSQLYPFTGVYG. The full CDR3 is CASSQLYPFTGVYGYTF.

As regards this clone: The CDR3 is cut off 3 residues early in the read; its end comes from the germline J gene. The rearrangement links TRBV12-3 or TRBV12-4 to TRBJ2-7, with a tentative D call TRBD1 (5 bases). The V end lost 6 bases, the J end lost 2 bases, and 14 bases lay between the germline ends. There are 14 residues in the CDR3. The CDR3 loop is CASSQGAPAYEQYF. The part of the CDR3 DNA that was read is TGTGCCAGCAGCCAAGGGGCGCCTGCCTACGAG.

The CDR3 sequence is CASSPGISGEKLFF. The part of the CDR3 DNA that was read is TGTGCCAGCTCACCAGGCATCTCGGGTGAAAAA. The genes are TRBV18 and TRBJ1-4; D ambiguous. The read ends 3 residues shy of where the CDR3 ends; the end is completed using the germline J gene. There are 14 residues in the CDR3. Trimming left V 2 bases short and J 7 bases short, with 11 bases between. CDR1 is KGHSH and CDR2 is LQKENI in the germline V gene. Supplemented by reference TRBV18 and TRBJ1-4, the full variable domain reads NAGVMQNPRHLVRRRGQEARLRCSPMKGHSHVYWYRQLPEEGLKFMVYLQKENIIDESGMPKERFSAEFPKEGPSILRIQQVVRGDSAAYFCASSPGISGEKLFFGSGTQLSVL.

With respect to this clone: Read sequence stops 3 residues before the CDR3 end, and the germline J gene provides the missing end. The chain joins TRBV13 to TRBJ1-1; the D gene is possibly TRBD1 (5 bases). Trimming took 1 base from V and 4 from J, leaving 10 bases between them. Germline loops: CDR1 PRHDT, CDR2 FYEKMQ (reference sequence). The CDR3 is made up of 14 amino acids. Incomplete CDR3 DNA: TGTGCCAGCAGCTTAGAGAAGGGGTTCACTGAA. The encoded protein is CASSLEKGFTE. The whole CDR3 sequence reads CASSLEKGFTEAFF.

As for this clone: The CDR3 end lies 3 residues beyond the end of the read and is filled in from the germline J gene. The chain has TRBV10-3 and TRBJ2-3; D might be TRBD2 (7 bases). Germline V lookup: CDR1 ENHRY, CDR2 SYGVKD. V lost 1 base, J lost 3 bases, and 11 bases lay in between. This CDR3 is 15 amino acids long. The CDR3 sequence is CAISEWGGRTDTQYF. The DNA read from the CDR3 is TGTGCCATCAGTGAGTGGGGGGGCCGGACAGATACG.

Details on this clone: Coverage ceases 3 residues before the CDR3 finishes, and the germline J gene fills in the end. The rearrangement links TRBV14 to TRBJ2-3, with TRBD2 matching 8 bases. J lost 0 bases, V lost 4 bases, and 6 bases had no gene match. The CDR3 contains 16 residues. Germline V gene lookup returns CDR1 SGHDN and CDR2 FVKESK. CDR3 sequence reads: CASSRDGGASTDTQYF. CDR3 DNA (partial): TGTGCCAGCAGCCGAGACGGGGGGGCTAGCACAGATACG.

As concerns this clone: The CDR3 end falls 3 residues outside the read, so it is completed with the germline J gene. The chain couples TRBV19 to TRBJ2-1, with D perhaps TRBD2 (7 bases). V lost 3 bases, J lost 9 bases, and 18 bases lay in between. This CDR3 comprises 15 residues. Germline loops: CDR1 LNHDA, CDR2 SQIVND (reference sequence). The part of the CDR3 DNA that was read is TGTGCCAGTAGTATGGGGGGGGCGGTCAAAGGTGAG. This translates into CASSMGGAVKGE. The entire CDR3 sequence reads CASSMGGAVKGEQFF.

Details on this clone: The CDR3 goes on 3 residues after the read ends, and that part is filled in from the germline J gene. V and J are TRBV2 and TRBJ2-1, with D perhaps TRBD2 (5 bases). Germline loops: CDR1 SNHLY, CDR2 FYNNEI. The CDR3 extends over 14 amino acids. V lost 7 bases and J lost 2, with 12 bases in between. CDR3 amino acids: CASIPTITYNEQFF. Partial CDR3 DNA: TGTGCCAGCATACCGACTATCACCTACAATGAG.

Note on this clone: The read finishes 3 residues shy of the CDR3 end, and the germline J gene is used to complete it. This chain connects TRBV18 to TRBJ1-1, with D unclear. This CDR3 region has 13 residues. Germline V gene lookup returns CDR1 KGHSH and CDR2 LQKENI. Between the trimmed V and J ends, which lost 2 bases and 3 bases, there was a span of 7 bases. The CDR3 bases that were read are TGTGCCAGCTCACCAGGGCAGGACACTGAA. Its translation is CASSPGQDTE. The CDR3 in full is CASSPGQDTEAFF.

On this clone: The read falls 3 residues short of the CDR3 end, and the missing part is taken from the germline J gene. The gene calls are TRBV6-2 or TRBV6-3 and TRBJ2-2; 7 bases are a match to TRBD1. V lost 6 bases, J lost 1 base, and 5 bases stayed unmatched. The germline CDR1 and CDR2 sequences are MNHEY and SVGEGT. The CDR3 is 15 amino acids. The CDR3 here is CASRPGQMNTGELFF. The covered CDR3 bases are TGTGCCAGCAGGCCGGGACAGATGAACACCGGGGAG.

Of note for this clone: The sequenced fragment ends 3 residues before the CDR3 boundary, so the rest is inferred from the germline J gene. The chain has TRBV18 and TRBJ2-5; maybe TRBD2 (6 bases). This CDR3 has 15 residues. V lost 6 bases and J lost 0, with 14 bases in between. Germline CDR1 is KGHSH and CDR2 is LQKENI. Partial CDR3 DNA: TGTGCCAGCTCGAAGGAGTGGGGGGACCAAGAGACC. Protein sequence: CASSKEWGDQET. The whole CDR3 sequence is CASSKEWGDQETQYF.

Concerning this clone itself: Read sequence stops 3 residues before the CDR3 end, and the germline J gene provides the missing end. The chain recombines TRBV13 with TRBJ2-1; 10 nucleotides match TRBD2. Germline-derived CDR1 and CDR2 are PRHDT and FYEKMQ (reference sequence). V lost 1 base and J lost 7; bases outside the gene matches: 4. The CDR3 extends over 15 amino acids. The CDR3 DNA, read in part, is TGTGCCAGCAGCTTAGTAGCGGGGGGTTTTAATGAG. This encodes CASSLVAGGFNE. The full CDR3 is CASSLVAGGFNEQFF.